This record concerns one TCR beta chain sequence. The data stem from a study of blood T cell repertoires in COVID-19. Study-wide background: Samples of COVID-19 (acute and convalescent) were obtained from the United States, Italy and Spain. The analysed material was cDNA or gDNA that came from T cells, B-cell-depleted T cells, or PBMCs.

The V end lost 4 bases, the J end lost 2 bases, and 5 bases lay between the germline ends. CDR3 length: 12 amino acids. Per germline, CDR1 SEHNR and CDR2 FQNEAQ (reference sequence). Resolution of symptoms, clearance, or two negative PCRs was present in recovered Cohort 3 donors. Profiling relied on immunoSEQ multiplex PCR, and the TCRdb table lists in-frame clones only, not all of them. The sample includes about 320,000 clones, 90% of them seen just once. This chain joins TRBV7-9 and TRBJ1-2; D is uncertain. Material: PBMCs or T cells enriched from blood (not recorded which). The TCR sequence derives from a man aged 55 to 70 who had recovered from COVID-19. CDR3 sequence: CASSSGNYGYTF. As DNA, the CDR3 is TGTGCCAGCAGCTCCGGGAACTATGGCTACACCTTC. Filled out from reference TRBV7-9 and TRBJ1-2, the complete variable domain reads DTGVSQNPRHKITKRGQNVTFRCDPISEHNRLYWYRQTLGQGPEFLTYFQNEAQLEKSRLLSDRFSAERPKGSFSTLEIQRTEQGDSAMYLCASSSGNYGYTFGSGTRLTVV.